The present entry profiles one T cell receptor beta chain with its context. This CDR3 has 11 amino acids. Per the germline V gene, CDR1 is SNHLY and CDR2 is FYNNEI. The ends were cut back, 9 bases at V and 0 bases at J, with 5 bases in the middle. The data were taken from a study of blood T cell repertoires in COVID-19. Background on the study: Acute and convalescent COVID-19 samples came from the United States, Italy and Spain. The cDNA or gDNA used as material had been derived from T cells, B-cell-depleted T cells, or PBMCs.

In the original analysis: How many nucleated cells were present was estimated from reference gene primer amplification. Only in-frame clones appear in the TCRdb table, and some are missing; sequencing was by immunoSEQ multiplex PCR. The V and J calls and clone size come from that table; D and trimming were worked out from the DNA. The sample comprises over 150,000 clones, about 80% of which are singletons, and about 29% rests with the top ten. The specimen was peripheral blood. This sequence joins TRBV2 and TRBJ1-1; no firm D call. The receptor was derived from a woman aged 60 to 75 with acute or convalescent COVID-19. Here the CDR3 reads CASTMNTEAFF. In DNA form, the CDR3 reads TGTGCCAGTACTATGAACACTGAAGCTTTCTTT.